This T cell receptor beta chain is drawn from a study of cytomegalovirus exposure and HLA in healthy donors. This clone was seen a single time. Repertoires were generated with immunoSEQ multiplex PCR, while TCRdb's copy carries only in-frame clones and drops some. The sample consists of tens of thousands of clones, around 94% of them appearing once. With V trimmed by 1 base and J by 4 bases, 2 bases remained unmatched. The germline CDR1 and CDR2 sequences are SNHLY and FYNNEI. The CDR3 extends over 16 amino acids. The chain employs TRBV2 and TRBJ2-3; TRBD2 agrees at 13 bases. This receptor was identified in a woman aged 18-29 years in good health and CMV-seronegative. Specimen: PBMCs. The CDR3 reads CASSEGTSGGADTQYF. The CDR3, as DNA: TGTGCCAGCAGTGAAGGGACTAGCGGGGGCGCAGATACGCAGTATTTT. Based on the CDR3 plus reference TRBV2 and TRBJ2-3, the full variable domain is EPEVTQTPSHQVTQMGQEVILRCVPISNHLYFYWYRQILGQKVEFLVSFYNNEISEKSEIFDDQFSVERPDGSNFTLKIRSTKLEDSAMYFCASSEGTSGGADTQYFGPGTRLTVL.